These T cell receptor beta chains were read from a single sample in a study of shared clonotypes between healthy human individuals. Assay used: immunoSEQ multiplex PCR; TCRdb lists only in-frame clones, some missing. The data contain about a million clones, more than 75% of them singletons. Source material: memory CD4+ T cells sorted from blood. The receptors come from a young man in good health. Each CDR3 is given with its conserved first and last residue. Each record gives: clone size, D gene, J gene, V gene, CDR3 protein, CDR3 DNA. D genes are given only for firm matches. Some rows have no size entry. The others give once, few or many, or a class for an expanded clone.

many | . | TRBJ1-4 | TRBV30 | CAWSLGGTNEKLFF | TGTGCCTGGAGTTTGGGAGGAACTAATGAAAAACTGTTTTTT
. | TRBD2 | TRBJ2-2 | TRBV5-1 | CASTGLAENTGELFF | TGCGCCAGCACTGGGCTAGCGGAAAACACCGGGGAGCTGTTTTTT
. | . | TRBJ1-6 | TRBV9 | CASSGGDSPAKSPLHF | TGTGCCAGCAGCGGGGGGGACTCCCCAGCGAAGTCACCCCTCCACTTT
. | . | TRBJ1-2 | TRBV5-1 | CASSLATQNYGYTF | TGCGCCAGCAGCTTGGCCACGCAGAACTATGGCTACACCTTC
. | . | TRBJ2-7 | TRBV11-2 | CASSLGPQYYEQYF | TGTGCCAGCAGCTTAGGTCCACAGTACTACGAGCAGTACTTC
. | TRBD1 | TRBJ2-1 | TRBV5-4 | CASSLGSRGSYNEQFF | TGTGCCAGCAGCTTGGGGTCCAGGGGGTCCTACAATGAGCAGTTCTTC
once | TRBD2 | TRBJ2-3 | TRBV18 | CASSQSGRASTDTQYF | TGTGCCAGCTCACAATCCGGGAGGGCTAGCACAGATACGCAGTATTTT
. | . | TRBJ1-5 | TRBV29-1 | CSVRGGSEQPQHF | TGCAGCGTGCGGGGGGGTTCGGAACAGCCCCAGCATTTT
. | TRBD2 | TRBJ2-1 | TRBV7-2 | CASSSKGASGENSYNEQFF | TGTGCCAGCAGCTCCAAAGGGGCTAGCGGGGAAAACTCCTACAATGAGCAGTTCTTC
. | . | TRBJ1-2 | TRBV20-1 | CSAKTGGYTF | TGCAGTGCTAAGACTGGTGGCTACACCTTC
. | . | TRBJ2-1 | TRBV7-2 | CASSLDGGVSYNEQFF | TGTGCCAGCAGCTTAGACGGCGGGGTGTCCTACAATGAGCAGTTCTTC
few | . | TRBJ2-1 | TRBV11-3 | CASSLDGDNEQFF | TGTGCCAGCAGCTTAGACGGCGACAATGAGCAGTTCTTC
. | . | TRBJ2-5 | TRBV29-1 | CSVEIGPGETQYF | TGCAGCGTTGAGATAGGTCCGGGGGAGACCCAGTACTTC
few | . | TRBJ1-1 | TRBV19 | CASSPGMGNTEAFF | TGTGCCAGTAGTCCCGGTATGGGGAACACTGAAGCTTTCTTT
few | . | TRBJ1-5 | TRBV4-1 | CASSRFVGQPQHF | TGCGCCAGCAGCCGGTTTGTAGGTCAGCCCCAGCATTTT
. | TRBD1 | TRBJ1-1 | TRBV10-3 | CAISATGVRTEAFF | TGTGCCATCAGTGCCACAGGGGTACGTACTGAAGCTTTCTTT
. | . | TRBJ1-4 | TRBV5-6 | CASSGVFNEKLFF | TGTGCCAGCAGCGGGGTTTTCAATGAAAAACTGTTTTTT
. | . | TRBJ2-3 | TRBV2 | CAITSGRTDTQYF | TGTGCCATCACCTCCGGGAGAACAGATACGCAGTATTTT
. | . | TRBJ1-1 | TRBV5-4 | CASSFGNTEAFF | TGTGCCAGCAGCTTTGGGAACACTGAAGCTTTCTTT
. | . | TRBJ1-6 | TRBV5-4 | CASSFPGDTNSPLHF | TGTGCCAGCAGCTTTCCTGGGGATACAAATTCACCCCTCCACTTT
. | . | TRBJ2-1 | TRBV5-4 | CASRPTADNEQFF | TGTGCCAGCAGGCCTACGGCGGACAATGAGCAGTTCTTC
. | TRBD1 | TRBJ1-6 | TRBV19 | CASRTGQGNSPLHF | TGTGCCAGTAGGACCGGACAGGGAAATTCACCCCTCCACTTT
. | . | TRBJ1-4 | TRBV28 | CASSPMVAEKLFF | TGTGCCAGCAGCCCAATGGTCGCCGAAAAACTGTTTTTT
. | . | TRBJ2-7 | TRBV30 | CAWSGGNEQYF | TGTGCCTGGAGTGGAGGGAACGAGCAGTACTTC
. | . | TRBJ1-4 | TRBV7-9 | CASSRRGREEKLFF | TGTGCCAGCAGCAGAAGGGGCAGGGAGGAAAAACTGTTTTTT
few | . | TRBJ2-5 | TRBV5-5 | CASSGSALGQTQYF | TGTGCCAGCAGCGGTAGCGCCCTCGGACAGACCCAGTACTTC
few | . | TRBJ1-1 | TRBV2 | CASTGVAGAGTEAFF | TGTGCCAGCACGGGAGTGGCAGGGGCCGGCACTGAAGCTTTCTTT
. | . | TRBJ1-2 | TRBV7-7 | CASSLVLGPYGYTF | TGTGCTAGCAGCTTAGTGCTGGGCCCCTATGGCTACACCTTC
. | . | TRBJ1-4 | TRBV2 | CASSITPRGGLFF | TGTGCCAGCAGTATAACCCCCCGGGGGGGGCTGTTTTTT
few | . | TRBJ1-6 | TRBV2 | CASSVWDDNSPLHF | TGTGCCAGCAGTGTGTGGGACGATAATTCACCCCTCCACTTT
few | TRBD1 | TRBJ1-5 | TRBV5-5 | CASSGGQGANQPQHF | TGTGCCAGCAGCGGTGGACAGGGGGCAAATCAGCCCCAGCATTTT
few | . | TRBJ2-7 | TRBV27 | CASSLKSPGYEQYF | TGTGCCAGCAGCCTCAAATCACCCGGGTACGAGCAGTACTTC
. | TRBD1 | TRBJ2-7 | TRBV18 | CASSSNRGYEQYF | TGTGCCAGCTCGTCGAACAGGGGGTACGAGCAGTACTTC
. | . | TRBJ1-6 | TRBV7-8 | CASSLVRSSYNSPLHF | TGTGCCAGCAGCTTAGTTCGGAGCTCCTATAATTCACCCCTCCACTTT
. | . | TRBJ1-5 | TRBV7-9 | CASSRGLNQPQHF | TGTGCCAGCTCACGAGGGCTGAATCAGCCCCAGCATTTT
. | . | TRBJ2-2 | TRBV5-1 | CASRENQGSTGELFF | TGCGCCAGCAGAGAAAATCAAGGGAGCACCGGGGAGCTGTTTTTT
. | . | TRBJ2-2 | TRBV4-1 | CASSQGAGIITGELFF | TGCGCCAGCAGCCAAGGCGCGGGGATTATTACCGGGGAGCTGTTTTTT
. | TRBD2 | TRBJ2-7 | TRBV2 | CASSGGLAGDVQYF | TGTGCCAGCAGTGGCGGACTAGCGGGGGATGTGCAGTACTTC
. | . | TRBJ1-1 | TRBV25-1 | CASSDVGTMNTEAFF | TGTGCCAGCAGTGATGTCGGCACCATGAACACTGAAGCTTTCTTT
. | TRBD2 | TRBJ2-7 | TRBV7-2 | CASSLARRGARNEQYF | TGTGCCAGCAGCTTAGCGCGGCGGGGGGCGAGGAACGAGCAGTACTTC
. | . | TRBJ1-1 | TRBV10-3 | CAIKQTEVTEAFF | TGTGCCATCAAGCAGACGGAGGTCACTGAAGCTTTCTTT
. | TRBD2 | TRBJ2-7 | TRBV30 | CAWKSGGAYEQYF | TGTGCCTGGAAGTCCGGGGGGGCCTACGAGCAGTACTTC
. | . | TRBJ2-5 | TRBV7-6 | CASSSSIALYF | TGTGCCAGCAGCTCTTCTATCGCCCTGTACTTC
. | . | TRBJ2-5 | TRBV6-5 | CASSYSGTQYF | TGTGCCAGCAGTTATTCCGGGACCCAGTACTTC
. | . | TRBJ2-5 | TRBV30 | CAWSASKETQYF | TGTGCCTGGAGTGCCAGTAAAGAGACCCAGTACTTC
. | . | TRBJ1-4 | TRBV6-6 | CASSPRQVNEKLFF | TGTGCCAGCAGCCCGCGACAGGTCAATGAAAAACTGTTTTTT
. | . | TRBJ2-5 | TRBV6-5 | CASSLTRTPRETQYF | TGTGCCAGCAGTCTTACTCGTACCCCGCGGGAGACCCAGTACTTC
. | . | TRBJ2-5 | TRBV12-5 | CASGLQETQYF | TGTGCTAGTGGTCTCCAAGAGACCCAGTACTTC
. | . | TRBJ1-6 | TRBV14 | CASSQQGGSPLHF | TGTGCCAGCAGCCAACAGGGAGGTTCACCCCTCCACTTT
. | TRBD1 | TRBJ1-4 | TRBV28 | CASSSGQINEKLFF | TGTGCCAGCAGTTCGGGACAGATTAATGAAAAACTGTTTTTT
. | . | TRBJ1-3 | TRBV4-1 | CASSQIGGPAGNTIYF | TGCGCCAGCAGCCAGATTGGGGGCCCGGCTGGAAACACCATATATTTT